Shown below are 21 T cell receptor beta chains from a single sample sequenced in a study of post-analysis software for immune sequencing data. No antigen has been assigned to these receptors. The TCR beta cDNA libraries carried unique molecular identifiers. One entry per CDR3 protein results from TCRdb running MiXCR on the PCR reads. The sample consists of about 620,000 distinct CDR3 sequences, around 40% of them appearing once. Regarding the study as a whole: Patients showed TRBV5-6, TRBV5-1 and TRBV20-1 among a few TRBV segments more frequent than in controls.

Sequenced: blood. These TCRs come from a girl aged 10 to 17 with multiple sclerosis.

The chain links TRBV9 to TRBJ2-3; the D gene is possibly TRBD1 (5 bases). The V gene's germline CDR1 is SGDLS and CDR2 YYNGEE. The CDR3 is 17 amino acids. Deletions cut 1 base from V and 1 base from J, with 16 bases between. The CDR3 spells CASSVKSGRLGTDTQYF. CDR3 nucleotides: TGTGCCAGCAGCGTAAAGTCAGGGCGGTTGGGCACAGATACGCAGTATTTT.

CDR3 nucleotides: TGTGCCTGGAGTTTTATGACAGGGCAAGAGACCCAGTACTTC. This gives the protein CAWSFMTGQETQYF. The chain combines TRBV30 with TRBJ2-5; 7 positions match TRBD1. V was pared by 2 bases and J by 2 bases, with 5 bases of the junction left unmatched. The CDR3 totals 14 residues. Germline V gene data show CDR1 as GTSNPN and CDR2 as SVGIG (reference sequence). Full variable domain (remainder filled in from reference TRBV30 and TRBJ2-5): SQTIHQWPATLVQPVGSPLSLECTVEGTSNPNLYWYRQAAGRGLQLLFYSVGIGQISSEVPQNLSASRPQDRQFILSSKKLLLSDSGFYLCAWSFMTGQETQYFGPGTRLLVL.

A few counts support this clonotype. The genes are TRBV5-1 and TRBJ2-7, with 7 positions matching TRBD1. Germline V gives CDR1 SGHRS, CDR2 YFSETQ. CDR3 length equals 14 residues. With V trimmed by 2 bases and J by 5 bases, 7 bases remained unmatched. The CDR3 DNA reads as TGCGCCAGCAGCTTACGGACAGGTCAAGACGAGCAGTACTTC. As protein: CASSLRTGQDEQYF.

There are a few counts of this clonotype. V gene TRBV27 combines with J gene TRBJ2-2; 7 bases map to TRBD1. This CDR3 has 18 amino acids. V was pared by 2 bases and J by 6 bases, with 15 bases of the junction left unmatched. The germline CDR1 and CDR2 sequences are MNHEY and SMNVEV (reference sequence). The CDR3 loop is CASSLRSSIQGSPGELFF. The CDR3, as DNA: TGTGCCAGCAGTTTACGTTCCTCTATACAGGGGAGCCCCGGGGAGCTGTTTTTT.

This clonotype was observed once. The chain links TRBV10-3 to TRBJ2-7, with a weak D call TRBD2 (6 bases). V shed 3 bases and J shed 2 bases, with 8 bases lying between them. The germline V gene encodes CDR1 ENHRY and CDR2 SYGVKD. CDR3 length: 13 residues. CDR3 nucleotide sequence: TGTGCCATCAGTGATGGGGAGGCCTACGAGCAGTACTTC. Translated, it gives CAISDGEAYEQYF.

V and J are TRBV7-2 and TRBJ1-2; no definite D call. The CDR3 runs 14 residues. The V gene's germline CDR1 is SGHTA and CDR2 FQGNSA. V was cut by 7 bases and J by 4 bases, with 16 bases left in between. The CDR3 loop reads CASTQNEGTYGYTF. In nucleotides, the CDR3 is TGTGCCAGCACCCAAAATGAGGGAACCTATGGCTACACCTTC.

This clonotype was detected only a few times. This chain connects TRBV5-6 to TRBJ2-4; TRBD1 matches at 11 bases. Judging by the DNA end, TRBJ2-7 fits better; the J call may be wrong. Germline lookup yields CDR1 SGHDT and CDR2 YYEEEE. This CDR3 has 15 amino acids. This CDR3 is CASSSRGTGGYEQYF. For the CDR3, the DNA is TGTGCCAGCAGCTCTCGTGGGACAGGGGGCTACGAGCAGTACTTC.

This clonotype has just a few counts. This chain uses TRBV12-3 or TRBV12-4 with TRBJ1-5; D is ambiguous. V shed 3 bases and J shed 3 bases, with 15 bases lying between them. The CDR3 spans 16 residues. CDR3 region: CASSLAGSGPNQPQHF. In DNA form, the CDR3 reads TGTGCCAGCAGTTTGGCAGGATCCGGACCCAATCAGCCCCAGCATTTT.

The chain joins TRBV29-1 to TRBJ2-4; D is unresolved. The DNA end is more similar to TRBJ2-7, so the J call may be wrong. The CDR3 consists of 13 residues. CDR1 SQVTM and CDR2 ANQGSEA come from the germline V gene. DNA for the CDR3: TGCAGCGTCGCCCGGCGGAGAACCTACGAGCAGTACTTC. Translated: CSVARRRTYEQYF.

The table lists this clonotype with a count of one. With only one base between it and a far larger clone, this is likely a read error. The J gene is TRBJ2-7, the V gene TRBV7-2, with D unresolved. TRBJ2-5 explains the end of the DNA better; the J call may be wrong. Germline values: CDR1 SGHTA, CDR2 FQGNSA. CDR3 size: 11 residues. CDR3 DNA sequence: TGTGCCCGCAGCTTAAGGGAGACCCAGTACTTC. It specifies CARSLRETQYF.

With regard to this clonotype: An end of the junction does not agree with germline; a read error may underlie this. The chain has TRBV4-1 and TRBJ2-1, with 7 bases aligning to TRBD2. Germline V gene data show CDR1 as MGHRA and CDR2 as YSYEKL. The CDR3 is made up of 15 amino acids. The CDR3 here is CASRGGRSSYNKQFF. CDR3 nucleotides: TGCGCCAGTCGGGGCGGGAGAAGCTCCTACAATAAGCAGTTCTTC.

The V call is TRBV3-1, the J call TRBJ2-7; a weak D match, TRBD2 (6 bases). The CDR3 loop spans 14 amino acids. V lost 2 bases and J lost 2, with 10 bases in between. In germline, CDR1 is LGHDT, CDR2 YNNKEL (reference sequence). The CDR3 nucleotides read TGTGCCAGCAGCCAAAAGGAGGGAGCCTACGAGCAGTACTTC. As protein: CASSQKEGAYEQYF.

This clonotype has more than one count but fewer than ten. The chain combines TRBV12-3 or TRBV12-4 with TRBJ2-1; D gene ambiguous. The CDR3 spans 15 residues. V gave up 7 bases and J gave up 4 bases, with 17 bases separating them. CDR3 protein: CASKSRPGSYNEQFF. The DNA for the CDR3 is TGTGCCAGCAAATCTCGGCCAGGATCATACAATGAGCAGTTCTTC.

This clonotype has a count of ten or more. The chain joins TRBV7-8 to TRBJ2-3; 9 nucleotides align to TRBD2. J gave up 2 bases and V 6 bases, and 6 bases lay outside the gene matches. The CDR3 loop spans 15 amino acids. Germline V gene lookup returns CDR1 SGHVS and CDR2 FQNEAQ. CDR3 DNA: TGTGCCAGCAGAGAGCTAGCGGGATTCACAGATACGCAGTATTTT. Translation: CASRELAGFTDTQYF.

This clonotype was seen more than once but under ten times. V is TRBV7-9 and J is TRBJ2-7; 8 bases fit TRBD2. The V gene's germline CDR1 is SEHNR and CDR2 FQNEAQ (reference sequence). Germline trimming cut 2 bases from V and 2 bases from J; bases unmatched to any gene: 8. The CDR3 extends over 16 amino acids. CDR3 nucleotide sequence: TGTGCCAGCAGCTTACCGAGCGGGAGTAAACCCTACGAGCAGTACTTC. Amino acids: CASSLPSGSKPYEQYF.

A single count supports this clonotype. This chain connects TRBV20-1 to TRBJ1-5; 9 positions match TRBD1. Trimming cost V 5 bases and J 1 base; bases outside gene matches: 12. The germline gives CDR1 DFQATT, CDR2 SNEGSKA (reference sequence). The CDR3 is 17 residues long. CDR3 DNA sequence: TGCAGTGCTGAGGCCGGGACAGGGAGATGGAGCAATCAGCCCCAGCATTTT. It translates to CSAEAGTGRWSNQPQHF.

The chain employs TRBV24-1 and TRBJ1-2, with 8 bases matching TRBD1. Per germline, CDR1 KGHDR and CDR2 SFDVKD. CDR3 length equals 15 residues. V lost 4 bases, J lost 4 bases, and 7 bases stayed unmatched. CDR3: CATSDHRTGTYGYTF. CDR3 in DNA: TGTGCCACCAGTGACCACAGGACAGGGACCTATGGCTACACCTTC.

This clonotype was counted only a few times. The chain links TRBV29-1 to TRBJ2-5; 7 nucleotides align to TRBD1. The CDR3 spans 14 residues. Trimming took 7 bases from V and 2 from J; bases not matched to a gene: 10. The germline V gene has CDR1 SQVTM and CDR2 ANQGSEA. CDR3 loop: CSATGQLLQETQYF. The CDR3 DNA is TGCAGCGCCACGGGACAGCTACTACAAGAGACCCAGTACTTC.

V is TRBV5-1 and J is TRBJ2-7; 11 bases are a match to TRBD1. The CDR3 consists of 15 residues. V lost 4 bases and J lost 3; bases outside the gene matches: 6. Germline CDR1 is SGHRS and CDR2 is YFSETQ. This chain's CDR3 is CASSPGTGGYYEQYF. The CDR3 DNA reads TGCGCCAGCAGCCCCGGGACAGGGGGTTACTACGAGCAGTACTTC.

The genes are TRBV6-1 and TRBJ1-1, with a tentative D call TRBD1 (5 bases). Germline V gives CDR1 MNHNS, CDR2 SASEGT. The CDR3 covers 13 residues. Trimming shortened V by 1 base and J by 6 bases, and 9 bases separated the two germline ends. In nucleotides, the CDR3 is TGTGCCAGCAGTGAAGTAGGGGAGCCTGAAGCTTTCTTT. Its protein is CASSEVGEPEAFF.

On this clonotype itself: At one boundary the junction diverges from the germline segment, which might be a read error. The chain couples TRBV7-9 to TRBJ1-6, with 8 bases that match TRBD1. The CDR3 has 14 amino acids. Germline loops: CDR1 SEHNR, CDR2 FQNEAQ (reference sequence). In nucleotides, the CDR3 is TGTACCAGCAGCTTCGCGACAGGGGAATCACCCCTCCACTTT. Encoded protein: CTSSFATGESPLHF.